The 6 T cell receptor beta chains below come from one sample, sequenced in a study of shared clonotypes between healthy human individuals. Method: immunoSEQ multiplex PCR; TCRdb's copy keeps in-frame clones and lacks some. The table includes approximately 1.5 million clones, 95% to 99% detected once. The material sequenced was naive CD4+ T cells sorted from blood. Subset described: CD45RA+ positively selected. The receptors stem from a man aged 25-45 years in good health.

This chain connects TRBV19 to TRBJ2-1, with D unresolved. Germline V gives CDR1 LNHDA, CDR2 SQIVND (reference sequence). The CDR3 sequence is 15 residues long. Trimming removed 2 bases from V and 4 bases from J, with 12 bases in between. Here the CDR3 reads CASSILRSSYNEQFF. The CDR3 nucleotides read TGTGCCAGTAGTATACTGCGGAGTTCTTACAATGAGCAGTTCTTC.

The chain links TRBV7-9 to TRBJ2-7; TRBD1 matches 7 bases. The CDR3 length is 15 residues. Germline V lookup: CDR1 SEHNR, CDR2 FQNEAQ (reference sequence). V lost 6 bases and J lost 0; bases outside the gene matches: 8. The CDR3 reads CASSPTGLSSYEQYF. The CDR3 DNA reads TGTGCCAGCAGTCCGACAGGGTTGAGCTCCTACGAGCAGTACTTC.

The chain joins TRBV7-9 to TRBJ1-1; 7 bases match TRBD1. The germline V gene encodes CDR1 SEHNR and CDR2 FQNEAQ (reference sequence). After removal of 4 bases from V and 5 bases from J, the junction contained 7 bases not matched to a gene. The CDR3 length is 14 residues. The CDR3 sequence is CASSYRGRETEAFF. The DNA of the CDR3 is TGTGCCAGCAGCTACAGGGGAAGGGAGACTGAAGCTTTCTTT.

CDR3 nucleotides: TGTGCCAGCAGTTTTCGGGGTGGGATCTACGAGCAGTACTTC. This gives the protein CASSFRGGIYEQYF. The rearrangement links TRBV27 to TRBJ2-7, with a tentative D call TRBD2 (5 bases). V lost 3 bases and J lost 3, with 12 bases in between. CDR3 length: 14 residues. The germline gives CDR1 MNHEY, CDR2 SMNVEV (reference sequence).

The V and J genes are TRBV6-6 and TRBJ2-7; 9 bases are a match to TRBD2. Trimming removed 1 base from V and 7 bases from J; junction bases left unmatched: 5. CDR3 length equals 14 residues. Germline loops: CDR1 MNHNY, CDR2 SVGAGI (reference sequence). The CDR3 loop is CASSYYGTSFEQYF. In DNA form, the CDR3 reads TGTGCCAGCAGTTACTACGGGACTAGCTTTGAGCAGTACTTC.

This chain links TRBV11-2 with TRBJ2-3, with 8 bases lining up with TRBD2. This CDR3 comprises 18 residues. Germline V gives CDR1 SGHAT, CDR2 FQNNGV. Trimming took 5 bases from V and 3 from J; bases not matched to a gene: 16. The CDR3 is CASSPYFAPGLGTDTQYF. Written as DNA, the CDR3 is TGTGCCAGCAGCCCATATTTCGCGCCGGGACTAGGGACAGATACGCAGTATTTT.